This TCR beta chain was captured by sequencing in a study of human T cells and chemical hapten exposure. On this clonotype itself: Its specificity is not known.

Findings of the study overall: TCRs at high frequency, those above 1 in 1000, did not change with DPC sensitization.

Individual cDNA molecules in this library carried unique molecular identifiers. TCRdb reprocessed the RACE reads with MiXCR, giving one entry per CDR3 protein. The repertoire holds about 77,000 distinct CDR3 sequences, with about 8.6% as singletons. The CDR3 extends over 13 amino acids. V was pared by 5 bases and J by 3 bases, with 14 bases between. Looked up from germline, CDR1 is SQVTM and CDR2 is ANQGSEA. Indicated time point: healthy volunteer bleed at 6 weeks. The total RNA was obtained from whole blood that was not fractionated. Source material: whole blood. The TCR comes from a female donor in good health. Some clones in this sample may be carry-over from other donors' samples. V usage is TRBV29-1 and J usage is TRBJ2-7; perhaps TRBD1 as D (6 bases). This CDR3 reads CSVPGVSGYEQYF. In DNA, the CDR3 is TGCAGCGTTCCAGGGGTTTCTGGCTACGAGCAGTACTTC.